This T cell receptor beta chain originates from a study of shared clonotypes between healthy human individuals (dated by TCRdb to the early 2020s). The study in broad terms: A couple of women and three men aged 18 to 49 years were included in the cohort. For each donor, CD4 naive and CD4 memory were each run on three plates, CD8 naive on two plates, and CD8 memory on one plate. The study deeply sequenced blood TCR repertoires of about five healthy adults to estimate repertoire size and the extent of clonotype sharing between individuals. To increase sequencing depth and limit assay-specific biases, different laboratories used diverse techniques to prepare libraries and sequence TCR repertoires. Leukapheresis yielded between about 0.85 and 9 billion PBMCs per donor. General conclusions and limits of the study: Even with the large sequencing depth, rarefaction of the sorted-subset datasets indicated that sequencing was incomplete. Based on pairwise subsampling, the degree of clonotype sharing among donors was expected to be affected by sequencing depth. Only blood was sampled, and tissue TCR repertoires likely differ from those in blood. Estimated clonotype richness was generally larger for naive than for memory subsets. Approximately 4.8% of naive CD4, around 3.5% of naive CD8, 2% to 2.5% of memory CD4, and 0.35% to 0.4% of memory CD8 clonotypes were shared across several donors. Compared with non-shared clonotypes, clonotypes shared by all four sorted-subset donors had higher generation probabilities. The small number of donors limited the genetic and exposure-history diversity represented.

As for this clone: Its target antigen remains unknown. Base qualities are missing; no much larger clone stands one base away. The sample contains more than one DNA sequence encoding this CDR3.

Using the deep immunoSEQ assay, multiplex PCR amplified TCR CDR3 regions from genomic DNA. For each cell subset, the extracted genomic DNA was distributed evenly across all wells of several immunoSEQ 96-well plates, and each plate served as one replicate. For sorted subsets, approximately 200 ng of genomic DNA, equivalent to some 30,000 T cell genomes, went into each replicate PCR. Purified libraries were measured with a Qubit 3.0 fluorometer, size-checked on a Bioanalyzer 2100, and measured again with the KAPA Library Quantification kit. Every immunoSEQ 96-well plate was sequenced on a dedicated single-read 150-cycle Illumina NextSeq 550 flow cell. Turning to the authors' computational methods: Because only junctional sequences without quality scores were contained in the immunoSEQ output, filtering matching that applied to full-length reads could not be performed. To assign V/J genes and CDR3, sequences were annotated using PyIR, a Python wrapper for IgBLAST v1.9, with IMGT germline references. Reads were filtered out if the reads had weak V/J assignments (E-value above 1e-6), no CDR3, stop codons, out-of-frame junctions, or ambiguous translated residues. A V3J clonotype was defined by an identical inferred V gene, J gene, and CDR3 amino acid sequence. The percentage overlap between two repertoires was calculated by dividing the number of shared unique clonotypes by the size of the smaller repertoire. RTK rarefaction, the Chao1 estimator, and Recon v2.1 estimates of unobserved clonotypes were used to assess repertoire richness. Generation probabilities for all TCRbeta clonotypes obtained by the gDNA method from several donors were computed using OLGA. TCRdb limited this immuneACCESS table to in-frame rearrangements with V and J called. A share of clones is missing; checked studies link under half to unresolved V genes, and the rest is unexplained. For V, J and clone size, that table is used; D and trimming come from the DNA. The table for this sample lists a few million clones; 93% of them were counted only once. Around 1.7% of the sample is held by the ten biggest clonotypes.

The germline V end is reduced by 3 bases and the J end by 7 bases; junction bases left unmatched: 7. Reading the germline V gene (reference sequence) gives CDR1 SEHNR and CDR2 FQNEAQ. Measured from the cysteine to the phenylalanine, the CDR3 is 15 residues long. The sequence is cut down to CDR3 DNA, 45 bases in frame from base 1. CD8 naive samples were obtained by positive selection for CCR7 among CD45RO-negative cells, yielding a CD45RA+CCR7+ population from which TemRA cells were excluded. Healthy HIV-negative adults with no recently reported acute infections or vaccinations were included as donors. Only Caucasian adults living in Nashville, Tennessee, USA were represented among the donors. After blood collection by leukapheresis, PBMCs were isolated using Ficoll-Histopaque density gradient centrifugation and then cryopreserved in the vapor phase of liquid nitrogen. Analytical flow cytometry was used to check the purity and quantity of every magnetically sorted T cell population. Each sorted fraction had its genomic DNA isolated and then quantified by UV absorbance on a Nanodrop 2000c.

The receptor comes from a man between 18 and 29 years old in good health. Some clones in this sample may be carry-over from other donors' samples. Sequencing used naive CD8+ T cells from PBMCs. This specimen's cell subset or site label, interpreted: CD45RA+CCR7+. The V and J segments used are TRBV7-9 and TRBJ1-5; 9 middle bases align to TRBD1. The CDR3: CASSLDRGLGQPQHF. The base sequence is TGTGCCAGCAGCTTGGACAGGGGTTTAGGGCAGCCCCAGCATTTT.